The TCR beta chain described here comes from a study of blood T cells in healthy people across ages. The CDR3 runs to 13 residues. The germline V and J ends were trimmed by 7 bases and 0 bases, with 4 bases remaining between them. A second PCR, run for roughly 7 to 12 cycles, used a sample-barcoded 5' primer plus a J-beta primer mix. TCRdb analysed the 5' RACE reads with MiXCR anew, one entry per CDR3 protein. Of around 1,000,000 distinct CDR3 sequences in the sample, roughly two fifths were seen once. V is TRBV12-3 or TRBV12-4 and J is TRBJ1-6; D remains unclear. The sample consisted of blood. This sequence was found in a man aged 18-30 years in good health. For the CDR3, the DNA is TGTGCCAGCACGGACTCCTATAATTCACCCCTCCACTTT. This sequence encodes CASTDSYNSPLHF.